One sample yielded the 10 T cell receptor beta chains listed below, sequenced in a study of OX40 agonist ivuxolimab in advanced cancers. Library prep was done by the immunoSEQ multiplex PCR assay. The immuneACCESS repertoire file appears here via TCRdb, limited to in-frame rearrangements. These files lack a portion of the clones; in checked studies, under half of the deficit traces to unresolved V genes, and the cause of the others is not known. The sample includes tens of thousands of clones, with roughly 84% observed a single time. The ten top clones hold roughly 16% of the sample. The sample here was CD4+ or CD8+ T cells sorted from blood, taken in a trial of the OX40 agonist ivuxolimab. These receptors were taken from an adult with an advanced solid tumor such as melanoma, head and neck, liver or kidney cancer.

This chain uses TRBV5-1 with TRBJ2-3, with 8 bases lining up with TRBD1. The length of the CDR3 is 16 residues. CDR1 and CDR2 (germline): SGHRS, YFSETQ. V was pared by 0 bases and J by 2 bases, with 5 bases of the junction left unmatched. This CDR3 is CASSLGRTGNTDTQYF. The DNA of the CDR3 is TGCGCCAGCAGCTTGGGTAGGACAGGGAACACAGATACGCAGTATTTT.

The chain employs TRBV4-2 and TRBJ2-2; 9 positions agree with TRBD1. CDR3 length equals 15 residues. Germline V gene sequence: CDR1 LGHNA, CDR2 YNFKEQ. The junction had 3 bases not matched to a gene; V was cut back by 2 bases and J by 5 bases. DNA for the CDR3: TGTGCCAGCAGCCAAAGGGACAGGGATACCGGGGAGCTGTTTTTT. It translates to CASSQRDRDTGELFF.

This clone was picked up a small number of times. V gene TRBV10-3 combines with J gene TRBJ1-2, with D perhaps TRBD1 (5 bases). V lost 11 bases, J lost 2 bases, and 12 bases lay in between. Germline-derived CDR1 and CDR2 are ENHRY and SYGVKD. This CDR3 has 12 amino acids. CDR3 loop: CAATDLNYGYTF. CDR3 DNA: TGTGCCGCGACAGATTTAAACTATGGCTACACCTTC.

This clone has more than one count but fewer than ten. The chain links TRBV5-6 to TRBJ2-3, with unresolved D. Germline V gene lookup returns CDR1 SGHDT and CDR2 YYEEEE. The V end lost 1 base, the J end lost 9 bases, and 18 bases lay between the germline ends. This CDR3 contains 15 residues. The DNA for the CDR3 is TGTGCCAGCAGCTTGTTGGGCGACGCCCTGAGCACGCAGTATTTT. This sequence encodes CASSLLGDALSTQYF.

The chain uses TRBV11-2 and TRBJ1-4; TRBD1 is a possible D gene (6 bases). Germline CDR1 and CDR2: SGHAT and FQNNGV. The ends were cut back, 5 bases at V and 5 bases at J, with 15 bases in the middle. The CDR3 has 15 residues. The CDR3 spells CASSPSGQGNEKLFF. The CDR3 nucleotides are TGTGCCAGCAGCCCTTCGGGGCAGGGGAATGAAAAACTGTTTTTT. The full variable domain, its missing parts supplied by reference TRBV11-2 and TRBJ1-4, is EAGVAQSPRYKIIEKRQSVAFWCNPISGHATLYWYQQILGQGPKLLIQFQNNGVVDDSQLPKDRFSAERLKGVDSTLKIQPAKLEDSAVYLCASSPSGQGNEKLFFGSGTQLSVL.

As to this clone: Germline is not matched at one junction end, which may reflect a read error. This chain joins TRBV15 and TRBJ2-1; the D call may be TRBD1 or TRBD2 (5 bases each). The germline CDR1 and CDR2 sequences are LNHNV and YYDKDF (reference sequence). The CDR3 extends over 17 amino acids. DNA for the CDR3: TGTGCCACCAGCAGGAGGGTCCCCGGGACCTCCAACAATGAGCAGTTCTTC. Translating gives CATSRRVPGTSNNEQFF.

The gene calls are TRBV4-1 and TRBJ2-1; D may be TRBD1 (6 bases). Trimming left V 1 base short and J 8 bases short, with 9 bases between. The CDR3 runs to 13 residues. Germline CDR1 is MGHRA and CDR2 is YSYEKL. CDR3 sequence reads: CASSQAQGYEQFF. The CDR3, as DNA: TGCGCCAGCAGCCAAGCACAGGGCTATGAGCAGTTCTTC.

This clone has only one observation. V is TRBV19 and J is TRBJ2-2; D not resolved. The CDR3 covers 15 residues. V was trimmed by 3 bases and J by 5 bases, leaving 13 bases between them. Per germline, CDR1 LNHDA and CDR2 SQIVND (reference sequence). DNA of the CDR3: TGTGCCAGTAGTATGGTACCCGGGCGGACCGGGGAGCTGTTTTTT. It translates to CASSMVPGRTGELFF.

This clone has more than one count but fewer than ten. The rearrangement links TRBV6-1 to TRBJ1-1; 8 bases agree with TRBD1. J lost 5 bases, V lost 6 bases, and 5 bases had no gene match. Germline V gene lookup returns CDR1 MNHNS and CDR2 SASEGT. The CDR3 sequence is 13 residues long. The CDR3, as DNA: TGTGCCAGCAGCTACGACAGGGGTACTGAAGCTTTCTTT. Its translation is CASSYDRGTEAFF.

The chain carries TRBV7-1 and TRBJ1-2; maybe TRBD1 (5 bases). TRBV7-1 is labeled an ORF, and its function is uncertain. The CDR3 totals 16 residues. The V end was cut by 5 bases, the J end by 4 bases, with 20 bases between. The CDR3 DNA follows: TGTGCCAGCAGCAATGCTTATCAGGGAAAGACCTATGGCTACACCTTC. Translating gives CASSNAYQGKTYGYTF.